This T cell receptor (beta chain) is from a study of T cell responses to AZD1222 COVID-19 vaccine. Study-level points and caveats: Reportedly, nearly half the spike-specific TCRs target unmutated variant regions. Clonal diversity was possibly underestimated, and white British individuals and females predominated among donors. With dominance at 160-218 and 743-854, vaccine-associated CD4 TCRs spanned spike.

V dropped 0 bases and J dropped 0 bases, with 11 bases sitting between them. Per the germline V gene, CDR1 is MNHEY and CDR2 is SVGEGT. This CDR3 has 17 amino acids. Assay used: immunoSEQ multiplex PCR; TCRdb lists only in-frame clones, some missing. This table has 170,000 or so clones, approximately 90% appearing once. Worth noting for this clone: No antigen is known for it.

The input for sequencing was peripheral blood, taken on day 0 of AZD1222 vaccination. The genes are TRBV6-2 or TRBV6-3 and TRBJ1-4; D unclear. This clonotype was obtained from an adult in good health. CDR3: CASSYSRTGTTNEKLFF. CDR3 bases: TGTGCCAGCAGTTACTCGAGGACGGGCACAACTAATGAAAAACTGTTTTTT.